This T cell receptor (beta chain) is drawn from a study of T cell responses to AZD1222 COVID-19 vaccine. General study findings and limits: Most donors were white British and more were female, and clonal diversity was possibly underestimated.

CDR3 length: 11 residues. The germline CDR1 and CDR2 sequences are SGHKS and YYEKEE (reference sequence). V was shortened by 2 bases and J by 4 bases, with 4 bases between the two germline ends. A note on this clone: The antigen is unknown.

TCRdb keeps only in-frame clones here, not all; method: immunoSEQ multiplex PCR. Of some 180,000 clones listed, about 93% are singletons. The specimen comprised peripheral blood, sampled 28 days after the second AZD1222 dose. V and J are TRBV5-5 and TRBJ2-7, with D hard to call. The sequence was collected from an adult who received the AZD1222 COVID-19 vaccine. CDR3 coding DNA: TGTGCCAGCAGCTTCCTTTACGAGCAGTACTTC. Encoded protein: CASSFLYEQYF.